These T cell receptor beta chains were read from a single sample in a study of shared clonotypes between healthy human individuals. Method: immunoSEQ multiplex PCR; TCRdb's copy keeps in-frame clones and lacks some. Of fewer than 400,000 clones listed, around two thirds were seen once; the top ten hold about 9.4%. Sequenced input: memory CD4+ T cells sorted from blood. Receptor source: a man in his thirties or forties in good health. CDR3s include the opening cysteine and the closing phenylalanine or tryptophan. The order of the fields is CDR3 length, D gene, clone size, V gene, J gene, CDR3 protein, CDR3 DNA. D genes are given only for firm matches. The size entry is marked missing in some rows and otherwise reads once, few, many or a size class.

len: 20; d_gene: TRBD2; abundance: once; v_gene: TRBV5-1; j_gene: TRBJ2-5; CDR3aa: CASSLMRITSGRAGLRTQYF; CDR3nt: TGCGCCAGCAGCTTGATGCGGATCACTAGCGGGAGGGCGGGGTTAAGGACCCAGTACTTC
len: 13; d_gene: -; abundance: -; v_gene: TRBV5-6; j_gene: TRBJ2-3; CDR3aa: CASSLGGTDTQYF; CDR3nt: TGTGCCAGCAGCTTGGGTGGCACAGATACGCAGTATTTT
len: 15; d_gene: -; abundance: -; v_gene: TRBV10-3; j_gene: TRBJ2-1; CDR3aa: CAISEWETPGDEQFF; CDR3nt: TGTGCCATCAGTGAGTGGGAAACCCCAGGGGATGAGCAGTTCTTC
len: 16; d_gene: -; abundance: -; v_gene: TRBV2; j_gene: TRBJ2-2; CDR3aa: CASSEMGHRNTGELFF; CDR3nt: TGTGCCAGCAGTGAAATGGGACATAGGAACACCGGGGAGCTGTTTTTT
len: 13; d_gene: -; abundance: few; v_gene: TRBV5-1; j_gene: TRBJ1-1; CDR3aa: CASSSTPADEAFF; CDR3nt: TGCGCCAGCAGCTCGACCCCAGCGGATGAAGCTTTCTTT
len: 12; d_gene: -; abundance: -; v_gene: TRBV2; j_gene: TRBJ1-2; CDR3aa: CAGGQLNYGYTF; CDR3nt: TGTGCCGGGGGACAACTAAACTATGGCTACACCTTC
len: 13; d_gene: -; abundance: -; v_gene: TRBV19; j_gene: TRBJ1-5; CDR3aa: CASSQGRNQPQHF; CDR3nt: TGTGCCAGTAGTCAGGGTCGCAATCAGCCCCAGCATTTT
len: 18; d_gene: -; abundance: few; v_gene: TRBV7-7; j_gene: TRBJ2-6; CDR3aa: CASSPLGAAKSGANVLTF; CDR3nt: TGTGCCAGCAGCCCCCTGGGGGCGGCAAAATCTGGGGCCAACGTCCTGACTTTC
len: 15; d_gene: -; abundance: -; v_gene: TRBV6-5; j_gene: TRBJ2-2; CDR3aa: CASSFKHSGTGELFF; CDR3nt: TGTGCCAGCAGTTTCAAGCACTCGGGCACCGGGGAGCTGTTTTTT
len: 15; d_gene: -; abundance: few; v_gene: TRBV6-1; j_gene: TRBJ1-1; CDR3aa: CAMRTGTSRVGEAFF; CDR3nt: TGTGCCATGAGGACGGGTACCAGTAGGGTAGGTGAAGCTTTCTTT
len: 15; d_gene: TRBD2; abundance: -; v_gene: TRBV2; j_gene: TRBJ2-4; CDR3aa: CASSSSGRSKNIQYF; CDR3nt: TGTGCCAGCAGTTCTAGCGGGAGAAGTAAAAACATTCAGTACTTC
len: 14; d_gene: TRBD1; abundance: -; v_gene: TRBV6-5; j_gene: TRBJ2-2; CDR3aa: CASRGQADTGELFF; CDR3nt: TGTGCCAGCAGGGGACAGGCGGACACCGGGGAGCTGTTTTTT
len: 14; d_gene: -; abundance: many; v_gene: TRBV6-4; j_gene: TRBJ2-3; CDR3aa: CASSDVDSTDTQYF; CDR3nt: TGTGCCAGCAGTGACGTGGACAGCACAGATACGCAGTATTTT
len: 15; d_gene: -; abundance: few; v_gene: TRBV5-6; j_gene: TRBJ2-7; CDR3aa: CASSLGQGTWYEQYF; CDR3nt: TGTGCCAGCAGCTTGGGTCAGGGGACCTGGTACGAGCAGTACTTC
len: 16; d_gene: TRBD2; abundance: -; v_gene: TRBV9; j_gene: TRBJ2-2; CDR3aa: CASSVGGRVGTGELFF; CDR3nt: TGTGCCAGCAGCGTTGGCGGGAGGGTAGGGACCGGGGAGCTGTTTTTT
len: 15; d_gene: TRBD2; abundance: -; v_gene: TRBV4-3; j_gene: TRBJ2-7; CDR3aa: CASSQETSGNYEQYF; CDR3nt: TGCGCCAGCAGCCAAGAAACTAGCGGGAACTACGAGCAGTACTTC
len: 15; d_gene: TRBD2; abundance: once; v_gene: TRBV27; j_gene: TRBJ2-7; CDR3aa: CASSPATSFGYEQYF; CDR3nt: TGTGCCAGCAGCCCTGCGACTAGCTTCGGCTACGAGCAGTACTTC
len: 14; d_gene: -; abundance: -; v_gene: TRBV4-1; j_gene: TRBJ2-5; CDR3aa: CASSQGGAGETQYF; CDR3nt: TGCGCCAGCAGCCAAGGGGGGGCGGGAGAGACCCAGTACTTC
len: 15; d_gene: TRBD2; abundance: few; v_gene: TRBV5-4; j_gene: TRBJ2-5; CDR3aa: CASSLSSGRDETQYF; CDR3nt: TGTGCCAGCAGCTTGAGTAGCGGGAGAGATGAGACCCAGTACTTC
len: 17; d_gene: TRBD2; abundance: -; v_gene: TRBV11-1; j_gene: TRBJ2-7; CDR3aa: CASSTKLAGIRIYEQYF; CDR3nt: TGTGCCAGCAGTACCAAACTAGCGGGAATCAGAATCTACGAGCAGTACTTC
len: 14; d_gene: -; abundance: -; v_gene: TRBV5-1; j_gene: TRBJ2-3; CDR3aa: CASRSGSQADTQYF; CDR3nt: TGCGCCAGCAGATCCGGGTCTCAGGCAGATACGCAGTATTTT
len: 14; d_gene: -; abundance: once; v_gene: TRBV19; j_gene: TRBJ2-2; CDR3aa: CASSSRANTGELFF; CDR3nt: TGTGCCAGTAGTTCAAGGGCGAACACCGGGGAGCTGTTTTTT
len: 14; d_gene: -; abundance: few; v_gene: TRBV18; j_gene: TRBJ2-7; CDR3aa: CASSPRGRTYEQYF; CDR3nt: TGTGCCAGCTCACCTCGAGGGAGGACCTACGAGCAGTACTTC
len: 14; d_gene: -; abundance: -; v_gene: TRBV5-1; j_gene: TRBJ1-4; CDR3aa: CASSLQGTNEKLFF; CDR3nt: TGCGCCAGCAGCTTGCAGGGAACTAATGAAAAACTGTTTTTT
len: 15; d_gene: -; abundance: -; v_gene: TRBV7-2; j_gene: TRBJ1-5; CDR3aa: CASSLVGEDRQPQHF; CDR3nt: TGTGCCAGCAGCCTTGTGGGGGAGGATCGGCAGCCCCAGCATTTT
len: 14; d_gene: -; abundance: -; v_gene: TRBV19; j_gene: TRBJ1-1; CDR3aa: CASSIGPGGTEAFF; CDR3nt: TGTGCCAGTAGTATAGGACCGGGCGGCACTGAAGCTTTCTTT
len: 13; d_gene: -; abundance: many; v_gene: TRBV19; j_gene: TRBJ1-1; CDR3aa: CASSIRTSTEAFF; CDR3nt: TGTGCCAGTAGTATCCGGACCTCCACTGAAGCTTTCTTT